These T cell receptor beta chains were read from a single sample in a study of Ad26.COV2.S vaccination and SARS-CoV-2 variants. Libraries were prepared by immunoSEQ multiplex PCR; TCRdb keeps only in-frame clonotypes and omits some of them. The table records 87,000 or so clones, 82% of them present only once. The sample was peripheral blood, taken after recovery from COVID-19. Source of these receptors: a human donor who had recovered from COVID-19. The CDR3 runs from the conserved cysteine through the conserved F or W. D genes are given only for firm matches. Size is omitted from some rows. Given values are once, few, many or a class for expanded clones.

len	v_gene	abundance	j_gene	d_gene	CDR3nt	CDR3aa
15	TRBV5-1	-	TRBJ2-1	TRBD2	TGCGCCAGCAGCTTGGTAGCGGGGACGAGGAATGAGCAGTTCTTC	CASSLVAGTRNEQFF
15	TRBV4-2	-	TRBJ2-7	-	TGTGCCAGCAGCCAAGAGCGAGCGGCCTCCTACGAGCAGTACTTC	CASSQERAASYEQYF
17	TRBV28	once	TRBJ1-1	-	TGTGCCAGCAGCCATCCGGAACTTACGCCCCTGGACACTGAAGCTTTCTTT	CASSHPELTPLDTEAFF
13	TRBV15	-	TRBJ2-5	-	TGTGCCACCAGCAGAGGGATAAAAGAGACCCAGTACTTC	CATSRGIKETQYF
16	TRBV24-1	-	TRBJ1-5	TRBD1	TGTGCCACCAGTGACGTAACAGGGGGTTCGGATCAGCCCCAGCATTTT	CATSDVTGGSDQPQHF
15	TRBV7-7	-	TRBJ1-1	-	TGTGCCAGCAGCTTGCCCCCCGGGATGAACACTGAAGCTTTCTTT	CASSLPPGMNTEAFF
13	TRBV28	-	TRBJ1-5	-	TGTGCCAGCAGTTTATACCCCTTACAGCCCCAGCATTTT	CASSLYPLQPQHF
17	TRBV4-3	-	TRBJ2-1	TRBD2	TGCGCCAGCAGCCAAGATCTGCTAGCGGGAGGGCGGGATGAGCAGTTCTTC	CASSQDLLAGGRDEQFF
11	TRBV27	few	TRBJ2-3	TRBD2	TGTGCCAGCGGACTAGCGGATACGCAGTATTTT	CASGLADTQYF
14	TRBV7-6	-	TRBJ2-3	-	TGTGCCAGCAGCCGAGGCAGGGAGGCAGGTACGCAGTATTTT	CASSRGREAGTQYF
16	TRBV6-5	-	TRBJ1-6	-	TGTGCCAGCAGTTACGGGGTCGGGGGGCCTGATTCACCCCTCCACTTT	CASSYGVGGPDSPLHF
15	TRBV5-1	-	TRBJ1-1	-	TGCGCCAGCAGCTTGGCATTGGGGGGCGGCACTGAAGCTTTCTTT	CASSLALGGGTEAFF
15	TRBV25-1	-	TRBJ2-5	TRBD1	TGTGCCAGCAGTGACTTTACAGGGGGCGGTGAGACCCAGTACTTC	CASSDFTGGGETQYF
14	TRBV5-4	-	TRBJ1-2	-	TGTGCCAGCAGACAAACCCTCTCTAACTATGGCTACACCTTC	CASRQTLSNYGYTF
18	TRBV5-6	-	TRBJ2-3	-	TGTGCCAGCAGCCAGGAAACCTGGAGGGGCCCTAGAACAGATACGCAGTATTTT	CASSQETWRGPRTDTQYF
13	TRBV5-5	-	TRBJ2-1	-	TGTGCCAGCAGCTTGGAACGGAGCAATGAGCAGTTCTTC	CASSLERSNEQFF
15	TRBV15	once	TRBJ2-1	-	TGTGCCACCAGCAGAGATGCGGGGAACTACAATGAGCAGTTCTTC	CATSRDAGNYNEQFF
13	TRBV11-2	few	TRBJ1-2	-	TGTGCCAGCAGCCGCATGGGCAACTATGGCTACACCTTC	CASSRMGNYGYTF
15	TRBV19	once	TRBJ1-5	-	TGTGCCAGTAGCCGACAAGAGGGTGATTTTCAGCCCCAGCATTTT	CASSRQEGDFQPQHF
13	TRBV11-2	-	TRBJ1-1	-	TGTGCCAGCAGCTCGTTTCTTGGCACTGAAGCTTTCTTT	CASSSFLGTEAFF
13	TRBV7-9	once	TRBJ2-3	-	TGTGCCAGCCTGGCCGCTAGCACAGATACGCAGTATTTT	CASLAASTDTQYF
14	TRBV27	-	TRBJ1-4	-	TGTGCCAGCAGTTTATGGGGGGCGACCGAAAAACTGTTTTTT	CASSLWGATEKLFF
14	TRBV24-1	few	TRBJ1-2	-	TGTGCCACCAGTGATTTGTGGCGTAATAGTGGCTACACCTTC	CATSDLWRNSGYTF
15	TRBV7-3	-	TRBJ2-1	TRBD1	TGTGCCAGCAGCCCAGACAGGGGGGGCAACGATGAGCAGTTCTTC	CASSPDRGGNDEQFF
15	TRBV5-4	-	TRBJ2-1	TRBD1	TGTGCCAGCAGCCGGCCCAGACAGGGTGACAATGAGCAGTTCTTC	CASSRPRQGDNEQFF